The subject of this entry is one T cell receptor beta chain. The target antigen is unknown. Any history of autoimmune disease or systemic immunosuppression disqualified patients. These data originate in a study of OX40 agonist ivuxolimab in advanced cancers. Study-wide context: Eligibility admitted prior anti-PD-1, anti-PD-L1 or anti-CTLA-4 therapy; approximately 40% had some.

The study, taken as a whole, reports: Antigen specificity was not determined for the expanded peripheral T cells. Clonal expansion was seen in CD4+ and CD8+ blood T cells by week 6 at 0.1 to 3.0 mg/kg.

CDR1 and CDR2 from the germline V gene are MNHNY and SVGAGI (reference sequence). J was trimmed by 2 bases and V by 2 bases; bases with no gene match: 7. The CDR3 loop spans 16 amino acids. Assay used: immunoSEQ multiplex PCR; TCRdb lists only in-frame clones, some missing. This sample carries over 80,000 clones, about 94% of them seen once, and the ten largest clones take around 1.1%. The receptor comes from an adult with an advanced solid tumor such as melanoma, head and neck, liver or kidney cancer. This rearrangement joins TRBV6-6 to TRBJ2-5; TRBD2 agrees at 8 bases. The source material was CD4+ or CD8+ T cells sorted from blood, sampled in a trial of the OX40 agonist ivuxolimab. The CDR3 DNA sequence: TGTGCCAGCAGTTACAGTGAGATAGCGGGACAAGAGACCCAGTACTTC. This encodes CASSYSEIAGQETQYF.